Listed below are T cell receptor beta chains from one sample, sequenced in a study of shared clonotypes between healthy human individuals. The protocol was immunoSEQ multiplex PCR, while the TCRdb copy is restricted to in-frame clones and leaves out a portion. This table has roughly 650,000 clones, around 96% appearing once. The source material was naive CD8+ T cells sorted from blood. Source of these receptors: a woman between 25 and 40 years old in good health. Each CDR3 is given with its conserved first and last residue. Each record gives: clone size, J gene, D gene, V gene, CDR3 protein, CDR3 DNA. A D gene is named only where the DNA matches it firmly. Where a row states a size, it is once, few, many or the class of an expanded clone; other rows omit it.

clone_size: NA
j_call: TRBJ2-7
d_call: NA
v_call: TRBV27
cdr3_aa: CASSPAASSYEQYF
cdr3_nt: TGTGCCAGCAGTCCCGCAGCGAGCTCCTACGAGCAGTACTTC

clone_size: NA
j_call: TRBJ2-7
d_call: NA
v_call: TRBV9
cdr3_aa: CASSVEEGNNERYF
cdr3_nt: TGTGCCAGCAGCGTAGAGGAGGGGAATAACGAGCGGTACTTC

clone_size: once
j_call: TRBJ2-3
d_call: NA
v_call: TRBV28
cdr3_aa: CASYRDLRTDTQYF
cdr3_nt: TGTGCCAGCTACAGGGATCTTCGCACAGATACGCAGTATTTT

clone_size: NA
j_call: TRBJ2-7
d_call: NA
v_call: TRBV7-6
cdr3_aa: CASSLAAGAKYEQYF
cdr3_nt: TGTGCCAGCAGCTTAGCAGCCGGAGCTAAGTACGAGCAGTACTTC

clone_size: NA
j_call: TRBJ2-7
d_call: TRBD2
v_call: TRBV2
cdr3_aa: CASSDGGGTLPYEQYF
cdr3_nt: TGTGCCAGCAGTGATGGGGGGGGGACCCTCCCCTACGAGCAGTACTTC

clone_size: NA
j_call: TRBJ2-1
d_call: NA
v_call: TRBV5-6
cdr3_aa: CASSQRRSSYNEQFF
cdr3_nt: TGTGCCAGCAGCCAGAGGAGGAGCTCCTACAATGAGCAGTTCTTC

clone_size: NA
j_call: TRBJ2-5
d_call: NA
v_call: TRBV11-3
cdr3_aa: CASSLDGEETQYF
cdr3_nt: TGTGCCAGCAGCTTAGATGGGGAAGAGACCCAGTACTTC

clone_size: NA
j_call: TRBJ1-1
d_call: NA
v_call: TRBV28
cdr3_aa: CASSFNLNTEAFF
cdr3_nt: TGTGCCAGCAGTTTCAACCTGAACACTGAAGCTTTCTTT

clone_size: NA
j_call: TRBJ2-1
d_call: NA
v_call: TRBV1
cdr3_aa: CTSSQVTPNEQFF
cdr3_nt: TGCACCAGCAGCCAAGTTACGCCCAATGAGCAGTTCTTC

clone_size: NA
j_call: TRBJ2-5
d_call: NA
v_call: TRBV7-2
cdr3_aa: CASSFSSHSPQYF
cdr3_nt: TGTGCCAGCAGCTTTTCCAGCCACTCCCCCCAGTACTTC

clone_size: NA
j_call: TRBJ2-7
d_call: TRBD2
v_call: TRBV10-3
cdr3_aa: CAIRDSGTSGGTYEQYF
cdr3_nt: TGTGCCATCAGAGATTCCGGGACTAGCGGGGGTACCTACGAGCAGTACTTC

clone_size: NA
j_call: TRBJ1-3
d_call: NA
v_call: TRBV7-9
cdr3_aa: CASSLAVTARNTIYF
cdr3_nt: TGTGCCAGCAGCTTAGCGGTGACAGCTAGAAACACCATATATTTT

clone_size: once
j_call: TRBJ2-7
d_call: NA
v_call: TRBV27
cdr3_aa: CASSLSSYEQYF
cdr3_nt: TGTGCCAGCAGTTTGAGCTCCTACGAGCAGTACTTC

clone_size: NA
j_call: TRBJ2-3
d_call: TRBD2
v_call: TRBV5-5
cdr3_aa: CASSKGLAGVHFTDTQYF
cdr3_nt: TGTGCCAGCAGCAAGGGACTAGCGGGAGTTCATTTCACAGATACGCAGTATTTT

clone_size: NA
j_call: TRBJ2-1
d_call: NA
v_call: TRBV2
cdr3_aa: CASSDSRGLHNEQFF
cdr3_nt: TGTGCCAGCAGTGATTCTCGGGGACTCCACAATGAGCAGTTCTTC

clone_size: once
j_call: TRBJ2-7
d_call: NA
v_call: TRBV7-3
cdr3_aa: CASSKPIRTASSYEQYF
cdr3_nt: TGTGCCAGCAGCAAACCTATAAGGACAGCCTCCTCCTACGAGCAGTACTTC

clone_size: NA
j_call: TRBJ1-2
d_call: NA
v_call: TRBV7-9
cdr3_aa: CASSYMGDGYTF
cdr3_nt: TGTGCCAGCAGCTACATGGGGGATGGCTACACCTTC

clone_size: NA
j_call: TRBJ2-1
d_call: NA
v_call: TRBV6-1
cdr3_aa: CASRVGSYNEQFF
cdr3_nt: TGTGCCAGCCGAGTGGGGTCCTACAATGAGCAGTTCTTC

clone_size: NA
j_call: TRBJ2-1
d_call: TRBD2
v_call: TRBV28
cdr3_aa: CASSLVLAGDNEQFF
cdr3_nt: TGTGCCAGCAGTTTAGTACTAGCGGGTGACAATGAGCAGTTCTTC

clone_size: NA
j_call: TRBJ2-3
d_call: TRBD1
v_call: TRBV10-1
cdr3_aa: CASRGQASTDTQYF
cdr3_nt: TGCGCCAGCCGTGGACAGGCTAGCACAGATACGCAGTATTTT

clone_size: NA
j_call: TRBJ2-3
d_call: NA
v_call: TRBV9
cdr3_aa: CASSPGEGKDTQYF
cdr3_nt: TGTGCCAGCAGCCCAGGCGAGGGGAAAGATACGCAGTATTTT

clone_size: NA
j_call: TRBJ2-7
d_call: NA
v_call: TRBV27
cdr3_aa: CASSLGQGLSEQYF
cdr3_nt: TGTGCCAGCAGTTTGGGGCAGGGTCTTTCCGAGCAGTACTTC

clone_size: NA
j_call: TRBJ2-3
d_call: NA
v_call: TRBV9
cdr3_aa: CASSASRDTQYF
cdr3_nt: TGTGCCAGCAGCGCCTCCCGAGATACGCAGTATTTT

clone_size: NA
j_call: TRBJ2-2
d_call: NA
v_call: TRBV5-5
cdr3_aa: CASSQDRNTGELFF
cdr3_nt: TGTGCCAGCAGCCAGGACAGAAACACCGGGGAGCTGTTTTTT

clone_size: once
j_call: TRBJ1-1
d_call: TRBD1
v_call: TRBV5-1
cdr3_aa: CASSLEDRENTEAFF
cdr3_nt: TGCGCCAGCAGCTTAGAGGACAGGGAGAACACTGAAGCTTTCTTT

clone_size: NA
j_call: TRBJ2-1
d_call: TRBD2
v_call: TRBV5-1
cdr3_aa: CASSLLTRGSSYNEQFF
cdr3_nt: TGCGCCAGCAGCTTGCTCACTCGCGGGAGTTCCTACAATGAGCAGTTCTTC

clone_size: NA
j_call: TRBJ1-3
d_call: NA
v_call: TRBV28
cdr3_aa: CASSFLEGNTIYF
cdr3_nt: TGTGCCAGCAGTTTCCTAGAAGGAAACACCATATATTTT

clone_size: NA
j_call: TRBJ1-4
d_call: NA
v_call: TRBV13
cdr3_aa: CASSPREANEKLFF
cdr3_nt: TGTGCCAGCAGCCCTAGGGAGGCTAATGAAAAACTGTTTTTT

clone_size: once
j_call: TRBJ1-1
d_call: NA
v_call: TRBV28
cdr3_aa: CASSLRPWGSKNTEAFF
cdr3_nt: TGTGCCAGCAGTTTAAGGCCTTGGGGTTCGAAGAACACTGAAGCTTTCTTT

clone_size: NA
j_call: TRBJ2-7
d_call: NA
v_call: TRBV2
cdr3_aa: CASREGHSYEQYF
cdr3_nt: TGTGCCAGCAGGGAGGGTCACTCCTACGAGCAGTACTTC

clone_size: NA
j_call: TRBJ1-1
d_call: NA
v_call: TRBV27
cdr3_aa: CASREQGFMNTEAFF
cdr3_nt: TGTGCCAGCAGGGAACAGGGTTTCATGAACACTGAAGCTTTCTTT

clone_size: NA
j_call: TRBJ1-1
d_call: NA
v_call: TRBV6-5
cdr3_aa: CASSYSTKGVEAFF
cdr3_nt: TGTGCCAGCAGTTACTCGACGAAGGGGGTTGAAGCTTTCTTT

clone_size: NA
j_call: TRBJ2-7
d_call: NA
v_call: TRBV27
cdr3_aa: CASSLRDGNSYEQYF
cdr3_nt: TGTGCCAGCAGCCTCCGGGACGGGAACTCCTACGAGCAGTACTTC

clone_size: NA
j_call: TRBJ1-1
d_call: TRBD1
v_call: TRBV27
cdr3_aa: CASKGAREAFF
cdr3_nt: TGTGCCAGCAAGGGGGCGAGAGAAGCTTTCTTT

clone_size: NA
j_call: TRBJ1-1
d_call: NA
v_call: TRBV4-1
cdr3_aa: CASSQGARGDMNTEAFF
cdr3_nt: TGCGCCAGCAGCCAAGGGGCGAGAGGGGACATGAACACTGAAGCTTTCTTT

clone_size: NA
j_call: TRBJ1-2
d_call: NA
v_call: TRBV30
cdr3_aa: CAWSDLTGRVDGYTF
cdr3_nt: TGTGCCTGGAGTGATCTTACAGGGAGGGTTGATGGCTACACCTTC

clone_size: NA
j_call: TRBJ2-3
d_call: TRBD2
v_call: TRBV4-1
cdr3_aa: CASSQGSGGTDTQYF
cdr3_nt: TGCGCCAGCAGCCAGGGTAGCGGGGGAACAGATACGCAGTATTTT

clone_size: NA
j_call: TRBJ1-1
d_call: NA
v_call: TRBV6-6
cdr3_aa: CASSYSSGEAFF
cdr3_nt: TGTGCCAGCAGTTACTCATCGGGGGAAGCTTTCTTT

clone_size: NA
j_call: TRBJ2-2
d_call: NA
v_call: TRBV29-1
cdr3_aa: CSVEENGAGGELFF
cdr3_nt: TGCAGCGTTGAAGAGAATGGAGCCGGCGGGGAGCTGTTTTTT

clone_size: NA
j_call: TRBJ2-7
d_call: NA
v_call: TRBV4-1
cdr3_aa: CASSQEWVAVSSYEQYF
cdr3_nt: TGCGCCAGCAGCCAAGAGTGGGTAGCGGTATCCTCCTACGAGCAGTACTTC

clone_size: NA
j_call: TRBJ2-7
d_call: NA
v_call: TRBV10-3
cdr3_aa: CAAREGQVLYEQYF
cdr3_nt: TGTGCCGCAAGGGAAGGGCAGGTACTATACGAGCAGTACTTC

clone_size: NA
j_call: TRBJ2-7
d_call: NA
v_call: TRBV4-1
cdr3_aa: CASSAYPGLDEQYF
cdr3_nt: TGCGCCAGCAGCGCCTACCCGGGACTGGACGAGCAGTACTTC

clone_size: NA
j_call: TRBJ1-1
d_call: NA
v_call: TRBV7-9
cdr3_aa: CASSLHDRGKTEAFF
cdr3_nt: TGTGCCAGCAGCTTACACGATCGGGGAAAAACTGAAGCTTTCTTT

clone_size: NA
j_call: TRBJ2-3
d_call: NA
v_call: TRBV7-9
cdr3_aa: CASTQFTDTQYF
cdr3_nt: TGTGCCAGCACCCAATTCACAGATACGCAGTATTTT

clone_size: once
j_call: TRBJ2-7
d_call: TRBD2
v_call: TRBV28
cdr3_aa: CASSSQGTRKGEQYF
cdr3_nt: TGTGCCAGCAGTTCTCAGGGGACTAGAAAGGGGGAGCAGTACTTC

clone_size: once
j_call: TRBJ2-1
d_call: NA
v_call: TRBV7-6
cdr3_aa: CASSLEVLNEQFF
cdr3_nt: TGTGCCAGCAGCTTAGAGGTCCTCAATGAGCAGTTCTTC

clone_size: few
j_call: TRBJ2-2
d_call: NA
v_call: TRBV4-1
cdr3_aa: CASSQDGGLLNTGELFF
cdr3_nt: TGCGCCAGCAGCCAAGATGGTGGCCTGCTGAACACCGGGGAGCTGTTTTTT

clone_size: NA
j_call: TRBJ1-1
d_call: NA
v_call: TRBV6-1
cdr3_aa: CASSLTNMNTEAFF
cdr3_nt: TGTGCCAGCAGTTTGACCAACATGAACACTGAAGCTTTCTTT

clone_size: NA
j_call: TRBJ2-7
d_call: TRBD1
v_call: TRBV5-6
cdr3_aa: CASSWDRAVEQYF
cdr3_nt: TGTGCCAGCAGCTGGGACAGGGCCGTCGAGCAGTACTTC

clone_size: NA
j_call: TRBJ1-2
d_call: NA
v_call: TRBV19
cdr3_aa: CASSIEGGNYGYTF
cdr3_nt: TGTGCCAGTAGTATTGAGGGGGGGAACTATGGCTACACCTTC

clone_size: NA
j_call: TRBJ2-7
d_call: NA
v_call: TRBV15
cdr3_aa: CATSRAEGMFDEQYF
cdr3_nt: TGTGCCACCAGCAGGGCCGAGGGAATGTTCGACGAGCAGTACTTC

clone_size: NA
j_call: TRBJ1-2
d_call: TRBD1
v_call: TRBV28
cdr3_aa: CASSFSPGTGIYGYTF
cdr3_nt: TGTGCCAGCAGTTTCTCCCCCGGGACAGGGATCTATGGCTACACCTTC